These 17 T cell receptor beta chains were sequenced from one sample in a study of T cells in tumors after PD-1 blockade. Using immunoSEQ multiplex PCR, the repertoire was profiled, and TCRdb retains in-frame clones only, with some absent. The repertoire holds 60,000 or so clones, with around four fifths as singletons. This specimen consisted of PBMCs, obtained before anti-PD-1 treatment. Every receptor here comes from a human donor with basal cell carcinoma.

The V gene is TRBV6-5, the J gene TRBJ2-5; 10 bases line up with TRBD2. Trimming cost V 2 bases and J 4 bases; bases outside gene matches: 7. The CDR3 contains 16 residues. The V gene's germline CDR1 is MNHEY and CDR2 SVGAGI. CDR3 DNA sequence: TGTGCCAGCAGTTACCGAATAGCGGGGGGTGGAGAGACCCAGTACTTC. Protein: CASSYRIAGGGETQYF.

This chain uses TRBV7-8 with TRBJ1-4; D not certain. The germline gives CDR1 SGHVS, CDR2 FQNEAQ. The CDR3 has 15 amino acids. V was cut by 1 base and J by 2 bases, with 8 bases left in between. Here the CDR3 reads CASSLGVLTNEKLFF. The CDR3, as DNA: TGTGCCAGCAGCTTAGGGGTGCTTACTAATGAAAAACTGTTTTTT.

The chain uses TRBV10-3 and TRBJ2-7, with a weak D call TRBD1 (5 bases). The length of the CDR3 is 13 residues. Per the germline V gene, CDR1 is ENHRY and CDR2 is SYGVKD. V lost 2 bases, J lost 4 bases, and 9 bases lay in between. The CDR3 region has the DNA TGTGCCATCAGTGAGGCCGACAGATACGAGCAGTACTTC. This gives the protein CAISEADRYEQYF.

The chain employs TRBV3-1 (or the pseudogene TRBV3-2) and TRBJ1-2; D call uncertain. The germline V and J ends were trimmed by 2 bases and 4 bases, with 5 bases remaining between them. Looked up from germline, CDR1 is LGHDT and CDR2 is YNNKEL (reference sequence). The CDR3 contains 12 residues. The CDR3 DNA follows: TGTGCCAGCAGCCAACGGGGCTATGGCTACACCTTC. Protein: CASSQRGYGYTF.

V and J are TRBV19 and TRBJ1-1; no reliable D call. Trimming stripped 5 bases from V and 2 bases from J, with 12 bases between. Germline lookup yields CDR1 LNHDA and CDR2 SQIVND (reference sequence). CDR3 size: 14 residues. CDR3 sequence reads: CASSSFLGNTEAFF. In nucleotides, the CDR3 is TGTGCCAGTAGTTCATTCCTGGGTAACACTGAAGCTTTCTTT.

The CDR3, as DNA: TGTGCCTGGAGTATAGGCTGGGAAAAACTGTTTTTT. This codes for CAWSIGWEKLFF. V gene TRBV30 combines with J gene TRBJ1-4; D is undetermined. Trimming removed 2 bases from V and 8 bases from J, with 9 bases in between. Germline V gives CDR1 GTSNPN, CDR2 SVGIG (reference sequence). CDR3 size: 12 residues.

This CDR3 is CASSLDGRGRETQYF. The CDR3 region has the DNA TGTGCCAGCAGCTTAGACGGGAGGGGGCGAGAGACCCAGTACTTC. The rearrangement uses TRBV7-9 and TRBJ2-5, with D possibly matching TRBD2 (8 bases). Trimming took 1 base from V and 4 from J, leaving 13 bases between them. Germline CDR1 SEHNR, CDR2 FQNEAQ (reference sequence). The CDR3 has 15 residues.

The chain joins TRBV21-1 to TRBJ1-5. TRBV21-1 is annotated as a pseudogene. CDR3 length: 18 residues. For the CDR3, the DNA is TGTGCCAGCAGCCTCCGGATGGGACCGACTTATAGCAATCAGCCCCAGCATTTT. This encodes CASSLRMGPTYSNQPQHF.

The J gene is TRBJ2-3, the V gene TRBV19, with a tentative D call TRBD2 (6 bases). The ends were cut back, 6 bases at V and 0 bases at J, with 7 bases in the middle. The CDR3 sequence is 13 residues long. The V gene's germline CDR1 is LNHDA and CDR2 SQIVND (reference sequence). The CDR3 loop is CASSGSSTDTQYF. In DNA, the CDR3 is TGTGCCAGTAGCGGGAGCAGCACAGATACGCAGTATTTT.

The chain employs TRBV5-1 and TRBJ2-7; D might be TRBD1 (7 bases). Trimming left V 6 bases short and J 7 bases short, with 20 bases between. The CDR3 totals 14 residues. Germline CDR1 and CDR2: SGHRS and YFSETQ. In DNA form, the CDR3 reads TGCGCCAGCAAAGTGACAGGGAGGCTCGGGGAGCAGTACTTC. As protein: CASKVTGRLGEQYF.

V is TRBV7-6 and J is TRBJ2-1; 8 nucleotides align to TRBD1. Per the germline V gene, CDR1 is SGHVS and CDR2 is FNYEAQ. The CDR3 consists of 16 residues. Trimming took 4 bases from V and 0 from J; bases not matched to a gene: 5. In DNA, the CDR3 is TGTGCCAGCAGCTCGCTTGGGACAGGCTCCTACAATGAGCAGTTCTTC. Encoded protein: CASSSLGTGSYNEQFF.

This clone was picked up a small number of times. Here the CDR3 DNA reads TGTGCCAGCAGTGACAGATGGGATGAAGCTTTCTTT. This sequence encodes CASSDRWDEAFF. The chain employs TRBV2 and TRBJ1-1; no clear D. Trimming pared 3 bases from V and 7 bases from J, leaving 9 bases between. This CDR3 has 12 amino acids. Per germline, CDR1 SNHLY and CDR2 FYNNEI.

This chain links TRBV25-1 with TRBJ2-5, with 12 bases lining up with TRBD1. This CDR3 contains 14 residues. V dropped 8 bases and J dropped 4; count of bases not matched to a gene: 5. Germline V lookup: CDR1 MGHDK, CDR2 SYGVNS. CDR3 sequence: CASFGTGGGETQYF. The CDR3 region has the DNA TGTGCCAGCTTCGGGACAGGGGGCGGAGAGACCCAGTACTTC.

This clone is labeled medium-sized. The genes are TRBV29-1 and TRBJ2-7; TRBD1 might be the D (5 bases). V gave up 6 bases and J gave up 5 bases, with 17 bases separating them. The CDR3 covers 13 residues. Germline assignment: CDR1 SQVTM and CDR2 ANQGSEA. The CDR3 sequence is CSVYLSRAHEQYF. The DNA for the CDR3 is TGCAGCGTGTATCTTTCCAGGGCACACGAGCAGTACTTC.

V usage is TRBV5-1 and J usage is TRBJ2-3; 10 bases map to TRBD1. The CDR3 totals 17 residues. In germline, CDR1 is SGHRS, CDR2 YFSETQ. With V trimmed by 4 bases and J by 5 bases, 13 bases remained unmatched. The CDR3 DNA reads as TGCGCCAGCAGCGGGAGGCGCCGGGACAGGGGTATAGATACGCAGTATTTT. Its translation is CASSGRRRDRGIDTQYF.

This chain uses TRBV11-3 with TRBJ1-1; D gene uncertain. The germline CDR1 and CDR2 sequences are SGHNT and YENEEA. This CDR3 is built from 15 residues. The V end lost 3 bases, the J end lost 1 base, and 12 bases lay between the germline ends. CDR3 loop: CASSLSGSPNTEAFF. The CDR3 DNA is TGTGCCAGCAGCTTGTCGGGCAGCCCGAACACTGAAGCTTTCTTT.

The CDR3 DNA is TGTGCCAGCAGTGGGTCGGGGTCTGGTTCACCCCTCCACTTT. Protein: CASSGSGSGSPLHF. This chain uses TRBV9 with TRBJ1-6; D uncertain. The germline V and J ends were trimmed by 5 bases and 9 bases, with 15 bases remaining between them. This CDR3 comprises 14 residues. Germline values: CDR1 SGDLS, CDR2 YYNGEE.